The present entry profiles one T cell receptor beta chain with its context. Antigen unknown. The primer mix had 60 Vbeta and 13 Jbeta primers. Sequenced by immunoSEQ multiplex PCR; TCRdb stores in-frame clones only, minus some. The sample table includes approximately 75,000 clones. These data are taken from a study of cytomegalovirus exposure and HLA in healthy donors. Turning to the study itself: A preliminary data release comprised around 90 million unique TCRs obtained from HLA-typed donors. The study's findings and limits: The listing of approximately 160 TCR beta chains classed them as cytomegalovirus-associated.

This CDR3 is built from 13 residues. V was cut by 0 bases and J by 6 bases, with 9 bases left in between. Germline V lookup: CDR1 SGHVS, CDR2 FQNEAQ. The origin of this receptor is a man aged 35 to 55 in good health and CMV-seronegative. The chain uses TRBV7-8 and TRBJ2-7, with D possibly TRBD1 on 6 matching bases. The sequenced material came from PBMCs. This chain's CDR3 is CASSLALRGEQYF. The CDR3 DNA reads as TGTGCCAGCAGCTTAGCGCTCAGGGGCGAGCAGTACTTC.